This T cell receptor beta chain appears in the sequencing data of a study of siplizumab effects on memory and regulatory T cells. Measured with immunoSEQ multiplex PCR; TCRdb has only the in-frame clones, and not every one. Of more than 95,000 clones in the sample, about 94% were seen once. After removal of 6 bases from V and 7 bases from J, the junction contained 7 bases not matched to a gene. The germline CDR1 and CDR2 sequences are SQVTM and ANQGSEA. This CDR3 has 13 residues. The specimen was non-Treg CD4+ T cells sorted from blood. The TCR sequence derives from a human donor in good health. The chain couples TRBV29-1 to TRBJ2-1; 9 bases fit TRBD2. Written as DNA, the CDR3 is TGCAGCGTAGGCGGGAGGGCCAATAATGAGCAGTTCTTC. It translates to CSVGGRANNEQFF.